This T cell receptor (beta chain) was identified during a study of blood T cell repertoires in COVID-19. About the research overall: Samples came from the United States, Italy and Spain, spanning acute and convalescent COVID-19. T cells, B-cell-depleted T cells, or PBMCs supplied cDNA or gDNA.

Losses at the gene ends were 6 bases for V and 1 base for J; bases not matched to a gene: 21. This CDR3 has 20 residues. Germline V gene data show CDR1 as MDHEN and CDR2 as SYDVKM. In the study's own analysis: Estimated nucleated cell counts came from reference gene primer amplification. TCRdb's copy holds only in-frame clones and misses some; the assay was immunoSEQ multiplex PCR. D and trimming were read from the DNA, whereas the V and J calls and clone size are those reported in that table. The table shows approximately 150,000 clones, with about 91% occurring only once. J is TRBJ1-3 and V is TRBV28; 7 bases fit TRBD1. This receptor was taken from a woman aged 55-70 years with acute or convalescent COVID-19. Sequencing input: peripheral blood. The CDR3 loop reads CASRLLRRGTAFSSGNTIYF. The CDR3 DNA reads TGTGCCAGCAGACTGCTGAGACGCGGGACAGCCTTTTCTTCTGGAAACACCATATATTTT.